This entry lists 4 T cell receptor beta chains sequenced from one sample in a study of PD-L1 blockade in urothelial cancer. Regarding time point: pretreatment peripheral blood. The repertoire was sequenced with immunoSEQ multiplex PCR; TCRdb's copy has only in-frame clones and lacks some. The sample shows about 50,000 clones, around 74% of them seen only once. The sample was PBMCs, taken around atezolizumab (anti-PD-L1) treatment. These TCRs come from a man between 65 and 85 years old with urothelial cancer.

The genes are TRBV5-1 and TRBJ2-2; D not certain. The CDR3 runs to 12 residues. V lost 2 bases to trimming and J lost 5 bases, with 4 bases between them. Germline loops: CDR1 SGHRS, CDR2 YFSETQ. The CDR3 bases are TGCGCCAGCAGCTTCGGGACCGGGGAGCTGTTTTTT. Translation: CASSFGTGELFF. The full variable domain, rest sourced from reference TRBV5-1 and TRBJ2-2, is KAGVTQTPRYLIKTRGQQVTLSCSPISGHRSVSWYQQTPGQGLQFLFEYFSETQRNKGNFPGRFSGRQFSNSRSEMNVSTLELGDSALYLCASSFGTGELFFGEGSRLTVL.

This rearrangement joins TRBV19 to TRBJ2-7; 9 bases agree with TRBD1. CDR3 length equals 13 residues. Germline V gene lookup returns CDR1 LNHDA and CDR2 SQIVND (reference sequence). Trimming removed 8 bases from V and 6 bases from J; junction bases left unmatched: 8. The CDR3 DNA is TGTGCCAGTCGGGGACAGGGAAGGGCCGAGCAGTACTTC. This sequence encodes CASRGQGRAEQYF.

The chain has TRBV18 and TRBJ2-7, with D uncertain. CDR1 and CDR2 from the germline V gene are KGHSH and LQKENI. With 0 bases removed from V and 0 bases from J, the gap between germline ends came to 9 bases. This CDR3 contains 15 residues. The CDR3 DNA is TGTGCCAGCTCACCACCGACGGGTAGCTCCTACGAGCAGTACTTC. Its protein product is CASSPPTGSSYEQYF.

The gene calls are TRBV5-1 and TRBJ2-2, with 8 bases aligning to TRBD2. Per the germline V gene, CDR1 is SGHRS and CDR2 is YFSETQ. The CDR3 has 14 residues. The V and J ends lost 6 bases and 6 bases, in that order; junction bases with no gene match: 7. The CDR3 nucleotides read TGCGCCAGCACCGGGACTAGAGGGCCCGGGGAGCTGTTTTTT. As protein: CASTGTRGPGELFF.